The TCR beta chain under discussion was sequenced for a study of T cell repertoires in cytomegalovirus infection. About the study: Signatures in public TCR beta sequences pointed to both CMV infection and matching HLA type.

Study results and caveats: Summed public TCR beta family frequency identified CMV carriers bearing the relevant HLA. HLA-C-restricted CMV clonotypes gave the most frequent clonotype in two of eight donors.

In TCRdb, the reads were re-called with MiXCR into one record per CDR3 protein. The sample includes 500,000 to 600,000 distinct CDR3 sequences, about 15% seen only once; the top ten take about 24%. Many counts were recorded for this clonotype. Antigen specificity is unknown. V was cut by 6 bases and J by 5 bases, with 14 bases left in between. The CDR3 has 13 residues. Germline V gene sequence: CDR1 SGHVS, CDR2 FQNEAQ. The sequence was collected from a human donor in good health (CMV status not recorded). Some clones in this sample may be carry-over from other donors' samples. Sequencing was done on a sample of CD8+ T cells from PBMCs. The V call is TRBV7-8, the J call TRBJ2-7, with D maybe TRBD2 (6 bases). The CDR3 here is CASSERLGDEQYF. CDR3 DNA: TGTGCCAGCAGTGAGAGACTAGGGGACGAGCAGTACTTC.